The entry below gives a single T cell receptor beta chain sequence along with its context. The antigen remains undetermined. Libraries were prepared by immunoSEQ multiplex PCR; TCRdb keeps only in-frame clonotypes and omits some of them. The sample lists approximately 50,000 clones, 80% to 90% occurring once. Time point here: recipient sample about 28 days before transplant, after cytoreduction. Recipient blood drawn about 28 days pretransplant and days 30, 100, 180 after. This sample was taken from a study of T cell clonotyping in hematopoietic cell transplantation. The study, taken as a whole, reports: Recipient TCR diversity dropped after transplant; expanded clonotypes rose from day 30 to 180. Cells were unsorted, so CD4 and CD8 contributions were not separated. At the given depth, recipient repertoires were over 95% de novo clonotypes.

V was shortened by 2 bases and J by 0 bases, with 11 bases between the two germline ends. Looked up from germline, CDR1 is LNHDA and CDR2 is SQIVND (reference sequence). The CDR3 totals 16 residues. V usage is TRBV19 and J usage is TRBJ1-3; D not certain. The TCR comes from a man aged 55 to 70 with biphenotypic leukemia. Some clones in this sample may be carry-over from other donors' samples. Source: peripheral blood mononuclear cells, taken before stem cell transplant. CDR3 nucleotide sequence: TGTGCCAGTAGTATAAAGTACCGGAGCTCTGGAAACACCATATATTTT. This sequence encodes CASSIKYRSSGNTIYF.